Below are 29 T cell receptor beta chains sequenced from a single sample in a study of CD8 T cells in ankylosing spondylitis. From the 5' RACE reads, TCRdb called clonotypes with MiXCR, one entry per CDR3 protein. The sample holds 35,000 to 50,000 distinct CDR3 sequences, roughly 9.6% seen once. Sequenced sample: blood, either unsorted or a sorted T cell fraction (not recorded which). These receptors all come from a male donor with ankylosing spondylitis or in good health (not recorded which).

Ten or more counts support this clonotype. The chain joins TRBV29-1 to TRBJ2-2; no clear D. V lost 1 base and J lost 4, with 4 bases in between. This CDR3 has 12 amino acids. The germline V gene encodes CDR1 SQVTM and CDR2 ANQGSEA. CDR3 sequence reads: CSVEVSTGELFF. CDR3 bases: TGCAGCGTTGAAGTGAGCACCGGGGAGCTGTTTTTT.

The rearrangement joins TRBV11-2 to TRBJ2-1, with D perhaps TRBD1 (6 bases). The V and J ends lost 7 bases and 10 bases respectively, with 11 bases between them. Germline V gene data show CDR1 as SGHAT and CDR2 as FQNNGV. The CDR3 spans 11 residues. CDR3: CASKQGIEQFF. The CDR3 region has the DNA TGTGCCAGCAAACAGGGTATCGAGCAGTTCTTC.

This clonotype was seen many times. This chain uses TRBV29-1 with TRBJ2-1; D ambiguous. The V gene's germline CDR1 is SQVTM and CDR2 ANQGSEA. Between the trimmed V and J ends, which lost 2 bases and 2 bases, there was a span of 7 bases. CDR3 length: 13 amino acids. In DNA, the CDR3 is TGCAGCGTTGAATATAGGACCTACAATGAGCAGTTCTTC. It yields the protein CSVEYRTYNEQFF.

This clonotype was found a few times. This sequence joins TRBV10-3 and TRBJ2-3; D perhaps matches TRBD2 (6 bases). CDR3 length: 16 residues. Germline CDR1 is ENHRY and CDR2 is SYGVKD. Trimming shortened V by 4 bases and J by 4 bases, and 18 bases separated the two germline ends. The CDR3 protein is CAISAPRGGGADTQYF. CDR3 DNA sequence: TGTGCCATCAGTGCGCCGCGGGGAGGAGGGGCAGATACGCAGTATTTT.

This clonotype has a count of ten or more. This chain joins TRBV5-1 and TRBJ2-5; 9 bases fit TRBD2. The CDR3 contains 16 residues. The V gene's germline CDR1 is SGHRS and CDR2 YFSETQ. Losses at the gene ends were 0 bases for V and 2 bases for J; bases not matched to a gene: 5. The CDR3 sequence is CASSLALAGNQETQYF. As DNA, the CDR3 is TGCGCCAGCAGCTTGGCCCTAGCGGGGAATCAAGAGACCCAGTACTTC.

This clonotype was counted ten times or more. This chain joins TRBV12-3 or TRBV12-4 and TRBJ1-6; D possibly corresponds to TRBD1 (6 bases). This CDR3 spans 15 amino acids. Trimming cost V 6 bases and J 7 bases, with 16 bases left between them. CDR3 sequence (DNA): TGTGCCAGCAGCCTGGGAGGACAGTGGAATTCACCCCTCCACTTT. It is translated as CASSLGGQWNSPLHF.

This clonotype was observed a few times. DNA of the CDR3: TGTGCCAGCAGCCAAGGACGAGGTGTAAGGGGCACCGGGGAGCTGTTTTTT. This sequence encodes CASSQGRGVRGTGELFF. The chain employs TRBV3-1 and TRBJ2-2, with D possibly matching TRBD1 (5 bases). Trimming left V 1 base short and J 4 bases short, with 16 bases between. Germline V gene data show CDR1 as LGHDT and CDR2 as YNNKEL (reference sequence). This CDR3 contains 17 residues.

This clonotype was seen repeatedly, ten times or more. The J gene is TRBJ1-5, the V gene TRBV15; D call uncertain. Germline assignment: CDR1 LNHNV and CDR2 YYDKDF (reference sequence). The CDR3 runs to 15 residues. The V end was cut by 5 bases, the J end by 4 bases, with 15 bases between. The DNA of the CDR3 is TGTGCCACCAGCCAGGACGGATTAATAAATCAGCCCCAGCATTTT. It specifies CATSQDGLINQPQHF. Filled out from reference TRBV15 and TRBJ1-5, the complete variable domain reads DAMVIQNPRYQVTQFGKPVTLSCSQTLNHNVMYWYQQKSSQAPKLLFHYYDKDFNNEADTPDNFQSRRPNTSFCFLDIRSPGLGDTAMYLCATSQDGLINQPQHFGDGTRLSIL.

For the CDR3, the DNA is TGTGCCATCAGTGAGTCGGCTAGCGGAACCCAGTACTTC. Its protein is CAISESASGTQYF. The chain uses TRBV10-3 and TRBJ2-5; 7 bases map to TRBD2. The CDR3 is made up of 13 amino acids. J was trimmed by 8 bases and V by 0 bases; bases with no gene match: 3. CDR1 is ENHRY and CDR2 is SYGVKD in the germline V gene.

Turning to this clonotype: A much bigger clone sits one base away, suggesting this may be a read error. The genes are TRBV5-1 and TRBJ2-7; 8 positions agree with TRBD2. The CDR3 runs 13 residues. The germline V gene encodes CDR1 SGHRS and CDR2 YFSETQ. Germline trimming cut 3 bases from V and 5 bases from J; bases unmatched to any gene: 4. The CDR3 reads CASSSGGDDEQYF. CDR3 nucleotides: TGCGCCAGCAGCTCGGGAGGGGATGACGAGCAGTACTTC.

This clonotype was found many times. V and J are TRBV28 and TRBJ2-3; D might be TRBD1 or TRBD2, each matching 5 bases. V lost 7 bases to trimming and J lost 2 bases, with 16 bases between them. Germline assignment: CDR1 MDHEN and CDR2 SYDVKM. The CDR3 is made up of 15 amino acids. This CDR3 reads CASNPGTVNTDTQYF. For the CDR3, the DNA is TGTGCCAGCAACCCCGGGACGGTCAACACAGATACGCAGTATTTT.

In this sample, this clonotype turned up many times. The J gene is TRBJ1-6, the V gene TRBV27; D is uncertain. The V gene's germline CDR1 is MNHEY and CDR2 SMNVEV (reference sequence). The V gene lost 6 bases and the J gene lost 5 bases, with 11 bases spanning the gap. The CDR3 has 14 amino acids. The CDR3 protein is CASRRTGDNSPLHF. DNA of the CDR3: TGTGCCAGCAGACGGACGGGAGATAATTCACCCCTCCACTTT.

This clonotype has ten or more counts. The rearrangement uses TRBV6-1 and TRBJ2-1; TRBD2 matches 11 bases. Germline assignment: CDR1 MNHNS and CDR2 SASEGT. This CDR3 has 16 amino acids. The V gene end was trimmed by 9 bases and the J gene end by 1 base; junction bases not matched to a gene: 8. The CDR3 nucleotides read TGTGCCAGTCAGAGACTAGCGGGGTTGTCCTACAATGAGCAGTTCTTC. Its protein is CASQRLAGLSYNEQFF.

The J gene is TRBJ2-5, the V gene TRBV7-2; D might be TRBD1 (5 bases). In germline, CDR1 is SGHTA, CDR2 FQGNSA. The CDR3 is 13 amino acids. V lost 2 bases and J 3 bases, leaving 7 bases between the germline ends. The CDR3 sequence is CASSLRGKETQYF. CDR3 nucleotides: TGTGCCAGCAGCTTAAGGGGCAAAGAGACCCAGTACTTC. Combining the CDR3 with reference TRBV7-2 and TRBJ2-5 gives the whole variable domain GAGVSQSPSNKVTEKGKDVELRCDPISGHTALYWYRQSLGQGLEFLIYFQGNSAPDKSGLPSDRFSAERTGGSVSTLTIQRTQQEDSAVYLCASSLRGKETQYFGPGTRLLVL.

The chain joins TRBV7-6 to TRBJ2-1, with D possibly matching TRBD1 (6 bases). The germline V gene encodes CDR1 SGHVS and CDR2 FNYEAQ. This CDR3 has 13 residues. V lost 8 bases, J lost 1 base, and 9 bases lay in between. The chain's CDR3 is CASGQGSYNEQFF. The CDR3 region has the DNA TGTGCCAGCGGGCAGGGGTCCTACAATGAGCAGTTCTTC.

This clonotype was counted many times. This chain connects TRBV5-1 to TRBJ2-6; either TRBD1 or TRBD2 may fit D (5 bases each). Germline-derived CDR1 and CDR2 are SGHRS and YFSETQ. The CDR3 has 15 residues. Trimming removed 4 bases from V and 0 bases from J, with 8 bases in between. The CDR3 DNA reads TGCGCCAGCAGCGACGGGACCTCTGGGGCCAACGTCCTGACTTTC. Amino acid sequence: CASSDGTSGANVLTF.

The chain recombines TRBV28 with TRBJ1-5; D is perhaps TRBD1 (6 bases). The CDR3 totals 14 residues. Germline values: CDR1 MDHEN, CDR2 SYDVKM. CDR3 DNA sequence: TGTGCACTCTCCAGGGGTCTTAGCAATCAGCCCCAGCATTTT. This gives the protein CALSRGLSNQPQHF.

This clonotype has just a few counts. J is TRBJ2-7 and V is TRBV28, with TRBD2 as a possible D gene (5 bases). V gave up 3 bases and J gave up 2 bases, with 17 bases separating them. The V gene's germline CDR1 is MDHEN and CDR2 SYDVKM. This CDR3 has 16 residues. DNA of the CDR3: TGTGCCAGCAGTTTTAATCGGGGAGATCCCACCTACGAGCAGTACTTC. It yields the protein CASSFNRGDPTYEQYF. Filled out from reference TRBV28 and TRBJ2-7, the complete variable domain reads DVKVTQSSRYLVKRTGEKVFLECVQDMDHENMFWYRQDPGLGLRLIYFSYDVKMKEKGDIPEGYSVSREKKERFSLILESASTNQTSMYLCASSFNRGDPTYEQYFGPGTRLTVT.

This clonotype was observed many times. The chain links TRBV25-1 to TRBJ2-3; 11 positions agree with TRBD1. Germline-derived CDR1 and CDR2 are MGHDK and SYGVNS. The length of the CDR3 is 14 residues. Losses at the gene ends were 5 bases for V and 9 bases for J; bases not matched to a gene: 7. The DNA for the CDR3 is TGTGCCAGCAGTTCCCGGACAGGGGGCGGCACGCAGTATTTT. It codes for CASSSRTGGGTQYF.

Worth noting for this clonotype: Being one base from a much bigger clone, this may be a read error. This rearrangement joins TRBV5-1 to TRBJ1-2; 8 nucleotides agree with TRBD1. The CDR3 loop spans 12 amino acids. Germline CDR1 is SGHRS and CDR2 is YFSETQ. The CDR3 nucleotides are TGCGCCAGCAGCGGGACAGGAGCCGGCTACATCTTC. Encoded protein: CASSGTGAGYIF.

A few counts support this clonotype. This chain joins TRBV3-1 and TRBJ1-6, with D possibly TRBD1 on 5 matching bases. The V end lost 4 bases, the J end lost 7 bases, and 14 bases lay between the germline ends. The CDR3 sequence is 15 residues long. Germline CDR1 is LGHDT and CDR2 is YNNKEL (reference sequence). The CDR3 spells CASSRRGVGNSPLHF. DNA of the CDR3: TGTGCCAGCAGCCGGAGGGGCGTAGGCAATTCACCCCTCCACTTT.

The rearrangement uses TRBV28 and TRBJ2-4, with D perhaps TRBD2 (7 bases). Germline V gives CDR1 MDHEN, CDR2 SYDVKM. This CDR3 has 14 amino acids. Trimming took 5 bases from V and 6 from J, leaving 14 bases between them. CDR3 sequence reads: CASSGGARINIQYF. The CDR3 DNA reads TGTGCCAGCAGTGGGGGGGCGCGAATAAACATTCAGTACTTC.

This clonotype was counted ten times or more. This chain joins TRBV29-1 and TRBJ2-2; no clear D. Germline loops: CDR1 SQVTM, CDR2 ANQGSEA. V lost 3 bases and J 6 bases, leaving 8 bases between the germline ends. This CDR3 is built from 12 residues. Here the CDR3 DNA reads TGCAGCGTTGAGTCGGGTTCCGGGGAGCTGTTTTTT. It yields the protein CSVESGSGELFF.

This clonotype has a handful of counts. CDR3 DNA sequence: TGCGCCAGCAGCTTGGACCGAGCGAACACCGGGGAGCTGTTTTTT. Translating it yields CASSLDRANTGELFF. This chain uses TRBV5-1 with TRBJ2-2; D call uncertain. With 0 bases removed from V and 0 bases from J, the gap between germline ends came to 6 bases. The CDR3 runs to 15 residues. CDR1 and CDR2 from the germline V gene are SGHRS and YFSETQ.

This clonotype was observed many times. The CDR3 bases are TGTGCCAGCAGCCAGCGCCTCTCGGGGGAGAGCACAGATACGCAGTATTTT. Translation gives CASSQRLSGESTDTQYF. V and J are TRBV4-2 and TRBJ2-3; perhaps TRBD2 as D (6 bases). From germline, CDR1 is LGHNA and CDR2 YNFKEQ. The CDR3 is 17 amino acids. With 3 bases removed from V and 0 bases from J, the gap between germline ends came to 16 bases.

This clonotype was detected many times. The CDR3 protein is CASGPYRGAYNEQFF. As DNA, the CDR3 is TGTGCCAGCGGCCCCTACAGGGGGGCCTACAATGAGCAGTTCTTC. The chain combines TRBV6-2 or TRBV6-3 with TRBJ2-1; 8 nucleotides agree with TRBD1. The CDR3 runs 15 residues. Germline V gives CDR1 MNHEY, CDR2 SVGEGT. Germline trimming cut 8 bases from V and 2 bases from J; bases unmatched to any gene: 8.

The V gene is TRBV5-6, the J gene TRBJ2-1, with 12 positions matching TRBD2. In germline, CDR1 is SGHDT, CDR2 YYEEEE. J lost 5 bases, V lost 0 bases, and 3 bases had no gene match. This CDR3 spans 16 amino acids. The CDR3 coding sequence is TGTGCCAGCAGCTTGGTACTAGCGGGGGGCAACAATGAGCAGTTCTTC. It translates to CASSLVLAGGNNEQFF.

The chain uses TRBV7-2 and TRBJ2-4; D not certain. The CDR3 spans 14 residues. The V end lost 5 bases, the J end lost 6 bases, and 14 bases lay between the germline ends. From germline, CDR1 is SGHTA and CDR2 FQGNSA. For the CDR3, the DNA is TGTGCCAGCAGCCCACTTGGTAGAGGAAACATTCAGTACTTC. This translates into CASSPLGRGNIQYF.

This clonotype occurred many times. The chain joins TRBV12-3 or TRBV12-4 to TRBJ2-6, with no clear D. Trimming took 5 bases from V and 4 from J, leaving 15 bases between them. This CDR3 has 16 amino acids. As DNA, the CDR3 is TGTGCCAGCAGTCCCTCGATGCGGCTAGGGGCCAACGTCCTGACTTTC. This translates into CASSPSMRLGANVLTF.